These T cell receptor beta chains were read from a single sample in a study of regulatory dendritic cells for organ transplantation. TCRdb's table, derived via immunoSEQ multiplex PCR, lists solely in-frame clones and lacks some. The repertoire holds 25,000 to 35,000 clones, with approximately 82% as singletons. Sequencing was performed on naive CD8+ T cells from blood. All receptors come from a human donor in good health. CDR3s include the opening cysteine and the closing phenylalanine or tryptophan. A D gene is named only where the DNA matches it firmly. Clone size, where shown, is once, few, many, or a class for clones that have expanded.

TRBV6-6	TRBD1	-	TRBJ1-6	CASINRGYENSPLHF	TGTGCCAGCATAAACAGGGGTTACGAGAATTCACCCCTCCACTTT
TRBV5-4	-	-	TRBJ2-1	CASSLFRGTSYNEQFF	TGTGCCAGCAGCTTGTTCAGGGGTACTAGCTACAATGAGCAGTTCTTC
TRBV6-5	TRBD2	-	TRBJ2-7	CASTVRGDHAYEQYF	TGTGCCAGCACCGTTCGGGGGGACCATGCCTACGAGCAGTACTTC
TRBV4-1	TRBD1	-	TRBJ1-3	CASSQDRTGGGNTIYF	TGCGCCAGCAGCCAAGATAGGACAGGGGGAGGAAACACCATATATTTT
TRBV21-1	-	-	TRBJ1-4	CASSNLGYQGVANEKLFF	TGTGCCAGCAGCAATTTGGGGTATCAGGGGGTGGCTAATGAAAAACTGTTTTTT
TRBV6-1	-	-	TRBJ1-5	CASTPQEPYAQPQHF	TGTGCCAGCACACCGCAAGAGCCATACGCTCAGCCCCAGCATTTT
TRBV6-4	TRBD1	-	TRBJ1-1	CASSAGTENTEAFF	TGTGCCAGCAGCGCCGGGACAGAAAACACTGAAGCTTTCTTT
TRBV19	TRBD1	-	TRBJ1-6	CASQDRDGSPLHF	TGTGCCAGCCAGGACAGGGACGGTTCACCCCTCCACTTT
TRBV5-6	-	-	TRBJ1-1	CASSLLTTVNTEAFF	TGTGCCAGCAGCTTGTTGACGACAGTGAACACTGAAGCTTTCTTT
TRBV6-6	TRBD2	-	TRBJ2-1	CASGRLAGAYNEQFF	TGTGCCAGCGGTCGACTAGCGGGGGCCTACAATGAGCAGTTCTTC
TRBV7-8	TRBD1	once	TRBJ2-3	CASSSRDRFGTDTQYF	TGTGCCAGCAGCTCCCGGGACAGGTTTGGCACAGATACGCAGTATTTT
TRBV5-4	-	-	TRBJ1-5	CASSSDFGQPQHF	TGTGCCAGCAGCTCCGATTTCGGTCAGCCCCAGCATTTT
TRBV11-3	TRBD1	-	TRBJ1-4	CASSLRDRGLTNEKLFF	TGTGCCAGCAGCCTCCGGGACAGGGGGCTAACTAATGAAAAACTGTTTTTT
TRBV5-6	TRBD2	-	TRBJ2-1	CASSFSGGMWNEQFF	TGTGCCAGCAGCTTTAGCGGGGGAATGTGGAATGAGCAGTTCTTC
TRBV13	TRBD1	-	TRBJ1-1	CASSLGGQGYWVDTEAFF	TGTGCCAGCAGCTTAGGGGGACAGGGGTATTGGGTTGACACTGAAGCTTTCTTT
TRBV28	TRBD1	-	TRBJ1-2	CASSLALDRGLGYTF	TGTGCCAGCAGTTTAGCACTGGACAGGGGGCTTGGCTACACCTTC
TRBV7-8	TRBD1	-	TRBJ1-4	CASSWTTGTEYATNEKLFF	TGTGCCAGCAGCTGGACTACCGGGACAGAGTATGCAACTAATGAAAAACTGTTTTTT
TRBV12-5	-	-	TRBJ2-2	CASGLVAGTGELFF	TGTGCTAGTGGTTTGGTAGCAGGCACCGGGGAGCTGTTTTTT
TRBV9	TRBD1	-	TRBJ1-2	CASSAQGDYGYTF	TGTGCCAGCAGCGCACAGGGGGACTATGGCTACACCTTC
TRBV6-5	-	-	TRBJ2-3	CASSSRDTQYF	TGTGCCAGCAGTTCCCGAGATACGCAGTATTTT
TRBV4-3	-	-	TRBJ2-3	CASSQDAGGGTDTQYF	TGCGCCAGCAGCCAAGATGCGGGCGGAGGCACAGATACGCAGTATTTT
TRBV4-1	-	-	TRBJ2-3	CASSHSMRGGITDTQYF	TGCGCCAGCAGCCACTCTATGAGGGGGGGGATCACAGATACGCAGTATTTT
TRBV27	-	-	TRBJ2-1	CASSTKNRGNEQFF	TGTGCCAGCAGTACCAAAAACCGGGGCAATGAGCAGTTCTTC
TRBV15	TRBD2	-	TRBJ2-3	CATSTTSGATDTQYF	TGTGCCACCAGCACAACTAGCGGTGCCACAGATACGCAGTATTTT
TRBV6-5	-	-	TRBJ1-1	CASLRGGAYTEAFF	TGTGCCAGCTTACGGGGGGGGGCGTACACTGAAGCTTTCTTT
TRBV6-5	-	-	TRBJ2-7	CASSYSRTPQGEQYF	TGTGCCAGCAGTTACTCGAGGACACCCCAAGGCGAGCAGTACTTC
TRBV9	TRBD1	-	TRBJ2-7	CASSPQDRSSYEQYF	TGTGCCAGCAGCCCACAGGACAGGAGTTCCTACGAGCAGTACTTC
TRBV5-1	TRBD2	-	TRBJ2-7	CASSFAGVAYEQYF	TGCGCCAGCAGCTTTGCGGGGGTAGCCTACGAGCAGTACTTC
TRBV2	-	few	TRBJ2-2	CASSDSGETGELFF	TGTGCCAGCAGTGACTCAGGGGAGACCGGGGAGCTGTTTTTT
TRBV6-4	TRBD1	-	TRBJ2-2	CASSDSGTGTGELFF	TGTGCCAGCAGTGACTCGGGGACAGGGACCGGGGAGCTGTTTTTT
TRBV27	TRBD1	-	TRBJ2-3	CASSLLSVGTASTDTQYF	TGTGCCAGCAGTTTATTAAGTGTAGGGACAGCTAGCACAGATACGCAGTATTTT
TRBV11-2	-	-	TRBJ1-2	CASSLDIGGYGYTF	TGTGCCAGCAGCTTAGATATAGGGGGCTATGGCTACACCTTC
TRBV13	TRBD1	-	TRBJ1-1	CASSVRDRADPREAFF	TGTGCCAGCAGCGTCCGGGACAGGGCGGACCCAAGGGAAGCTTTCTTT
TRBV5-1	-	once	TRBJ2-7	CASSSESDISEQYF	TGCGCCAGCAGCTCCGAATCCGATATCAGCGAGCAGTACTTC
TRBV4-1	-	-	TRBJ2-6	CASSPGTSSGANVLTF	TGCGCCAGCAGCCCGGGGACTTCCTCTGGGGCCAACGTCCTGACTTTC
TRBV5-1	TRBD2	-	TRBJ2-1	CASSLGLAGGVYNEQFF	TGCGCCAGCAGCTTGGGACTAGCGGGGGGAGTATACAATGAGCAGTTCTTC
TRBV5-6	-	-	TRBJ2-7	CASSPPEVNEQYF	TGTGCCAGCAGCCCCCCAGAGGTTAACGAGCAGTACTTC
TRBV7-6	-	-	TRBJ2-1	CASSPGVYNEQFF	TGTGCCAGCAGCCCCGGTGTTTACAATGAGCAGTTCTTC
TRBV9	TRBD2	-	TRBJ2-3	CASSLGLAGASTDTQYF	TGTGCCAGCAGCCTTGGACTAGCGGGGGCTAGCACAGATACGCAGTATTTT
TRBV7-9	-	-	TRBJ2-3	CASSPGTSPGDTQYF	TGTGCCAGCAGCCCCGGGACTTCTCCGGGAGATACGCAGTATTTT
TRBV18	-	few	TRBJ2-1	CASSAGRLSLYNEQFF	TGTGCCAGCTCAGCGGGCAGGCTCTCGCTTTACAATGAGCAGTTCTTC
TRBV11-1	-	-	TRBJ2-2	CASSPTNTGELFF	TGTGCCAGCAGCCCTACGAACACCGGGGAGCTGTTTTTT
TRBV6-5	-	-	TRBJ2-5	CASSSGGNQETQYF	TGTGCCAGCAGTTCAGGGGGGAACCAAGAGACCCAGTACTTC
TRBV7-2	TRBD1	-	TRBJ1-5	CASSSSQGAGQPQHF	TGTGCCAGCAGCTCCTCTCAGGGGGCAGGTCAGCCCCAGCATTTT
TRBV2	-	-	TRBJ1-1	CASRPTGGKNTEAFF	TGTGCCAGCAGACCGACGGGGGGGAAGAACACTGAAGCTTTCTTT
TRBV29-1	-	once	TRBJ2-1	CSVVGSSYNEQFF	TGCAGCGTTGTTGGCTCTTCCTACAATGAGCAGTTCTTC
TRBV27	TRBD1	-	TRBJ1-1	CASSLSTGLDTEAFF	TGTGCCAGCAGTCTCTCGACAGGGTTGGACACTGAAGCTTTCTTT
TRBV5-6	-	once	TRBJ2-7	CASSLPKPYEQYF	TGTGCCAGCAGCTTGCCCAAGCCATACGAGCAGTACTTC
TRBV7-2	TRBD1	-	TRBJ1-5	CASSARTGGLNQPQHF	TGTGCCAGCAGCGCGAGGACAGGGGGACTCAATCAGCCCCAGCATTTT